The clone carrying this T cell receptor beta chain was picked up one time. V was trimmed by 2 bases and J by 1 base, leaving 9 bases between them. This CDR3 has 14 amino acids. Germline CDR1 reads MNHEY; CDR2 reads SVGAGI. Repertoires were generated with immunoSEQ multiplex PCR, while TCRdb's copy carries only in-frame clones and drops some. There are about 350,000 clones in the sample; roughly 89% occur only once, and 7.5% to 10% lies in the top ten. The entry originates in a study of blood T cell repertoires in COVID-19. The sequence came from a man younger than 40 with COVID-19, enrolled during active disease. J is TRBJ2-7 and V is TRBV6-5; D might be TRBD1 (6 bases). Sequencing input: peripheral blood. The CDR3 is CASSYKTGSYEQYF. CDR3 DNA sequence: TGTGCCAGCAGTTACAAGACAGGATCCTACGAGCAGTACTTC.